Given below is one TCR beta chain in context. Its antigen is as yet unknown. The source of the sample is a study of T cell responses to AZD1222 COVID-19 vaccine. Overall study results and limits: A mostly white British donor set with more females was recruited, and clonal diversity was possibly underestimated.

Data came from immunoSEQ multiplex PCR; TCRdb stores just in-frame clones and leaves some out. The repertoire includes some 120,000 clones, over 80% of them detected once, and around 0.96% sits in the top ten. Germline values: CDR1 SGHRS, CDR2 YFSETQ. The ends were cut back, 4 bases at V and 2 bases at J, with 13 bases in the middle. This CDR3 comprises 16 residues. Sequenced here: peripheral blood, sampled on day 0 of AZD1222 vaccination. The receptor was derived from an adult in good health. This chain links TRBV5-1 with TRBJ2-6; D is unclear. CDR3 coding DNA: TGCGCCAGCAGCCCTGGCGTGGTAACTGGGGCCAACGTCCTGACTTTC. It yields the protein CASSPGVVTGANVLTF.